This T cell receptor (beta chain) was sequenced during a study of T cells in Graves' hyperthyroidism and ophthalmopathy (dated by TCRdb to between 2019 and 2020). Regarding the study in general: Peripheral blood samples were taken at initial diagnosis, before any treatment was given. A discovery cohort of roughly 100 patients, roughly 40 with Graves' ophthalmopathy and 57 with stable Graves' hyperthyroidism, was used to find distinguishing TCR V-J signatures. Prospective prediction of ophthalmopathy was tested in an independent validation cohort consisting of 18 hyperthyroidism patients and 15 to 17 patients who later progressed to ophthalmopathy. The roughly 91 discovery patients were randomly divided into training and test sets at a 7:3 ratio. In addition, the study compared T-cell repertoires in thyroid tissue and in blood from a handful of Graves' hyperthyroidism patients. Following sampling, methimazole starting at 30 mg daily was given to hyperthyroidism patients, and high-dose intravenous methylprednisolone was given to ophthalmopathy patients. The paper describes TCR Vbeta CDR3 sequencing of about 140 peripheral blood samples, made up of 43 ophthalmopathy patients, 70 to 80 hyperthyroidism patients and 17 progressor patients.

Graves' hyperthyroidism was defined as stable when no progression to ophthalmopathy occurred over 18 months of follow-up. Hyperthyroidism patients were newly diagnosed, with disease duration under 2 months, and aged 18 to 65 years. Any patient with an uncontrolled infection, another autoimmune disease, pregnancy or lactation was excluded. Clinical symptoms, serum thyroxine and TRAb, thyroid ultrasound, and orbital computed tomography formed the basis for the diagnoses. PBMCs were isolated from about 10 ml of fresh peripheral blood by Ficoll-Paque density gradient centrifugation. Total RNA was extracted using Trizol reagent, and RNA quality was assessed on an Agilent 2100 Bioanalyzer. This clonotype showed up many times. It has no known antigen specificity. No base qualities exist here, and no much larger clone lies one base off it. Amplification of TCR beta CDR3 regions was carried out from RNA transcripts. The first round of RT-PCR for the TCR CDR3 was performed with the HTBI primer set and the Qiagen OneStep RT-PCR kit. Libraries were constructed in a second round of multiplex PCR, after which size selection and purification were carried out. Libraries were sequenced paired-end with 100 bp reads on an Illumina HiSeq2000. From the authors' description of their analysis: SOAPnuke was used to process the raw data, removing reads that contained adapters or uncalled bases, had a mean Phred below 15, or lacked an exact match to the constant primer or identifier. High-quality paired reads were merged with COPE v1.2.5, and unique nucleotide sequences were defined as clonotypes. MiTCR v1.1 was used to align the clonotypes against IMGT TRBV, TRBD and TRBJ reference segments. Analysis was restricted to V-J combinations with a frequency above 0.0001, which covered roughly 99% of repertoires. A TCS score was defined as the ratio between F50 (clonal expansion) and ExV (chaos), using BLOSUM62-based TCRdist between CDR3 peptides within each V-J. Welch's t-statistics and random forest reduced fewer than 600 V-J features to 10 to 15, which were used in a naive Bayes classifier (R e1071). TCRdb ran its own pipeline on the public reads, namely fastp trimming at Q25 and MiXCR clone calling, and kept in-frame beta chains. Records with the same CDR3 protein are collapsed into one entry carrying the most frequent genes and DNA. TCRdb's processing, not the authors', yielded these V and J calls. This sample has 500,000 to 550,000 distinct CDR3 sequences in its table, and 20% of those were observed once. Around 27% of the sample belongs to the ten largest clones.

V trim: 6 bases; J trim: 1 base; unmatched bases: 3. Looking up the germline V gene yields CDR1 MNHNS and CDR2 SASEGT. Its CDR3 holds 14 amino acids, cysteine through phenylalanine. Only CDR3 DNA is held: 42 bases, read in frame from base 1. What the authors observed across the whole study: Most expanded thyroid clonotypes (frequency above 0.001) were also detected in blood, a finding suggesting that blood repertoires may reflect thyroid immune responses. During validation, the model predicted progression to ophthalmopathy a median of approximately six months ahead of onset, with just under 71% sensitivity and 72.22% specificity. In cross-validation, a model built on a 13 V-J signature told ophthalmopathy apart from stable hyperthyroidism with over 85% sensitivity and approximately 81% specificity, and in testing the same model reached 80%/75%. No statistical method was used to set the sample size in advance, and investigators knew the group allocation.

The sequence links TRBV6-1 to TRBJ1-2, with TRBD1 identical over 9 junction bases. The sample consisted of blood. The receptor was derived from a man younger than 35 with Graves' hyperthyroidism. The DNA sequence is TGTGCCAGCAGCGACAGGGGGTTTAACTATGGCTACACCTTC. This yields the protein CASSDRGFNYGYTF.